These 2 T cell receptor beta chains came from one sample sequenced in a study of T cell responses to AZD1222 COVID-19 vaccine. Repertoires were generated with immunoSEQ multiplex PCR, while TCRdb's copy carries only in-frame clones and drops some. The sample yields roughly 110,000 clones, roughly 90% seen once. The material sequenced was peripheral blood, taken on day 0 of AZD1222 vaccination. These receptors all stem from an adult in good health.

V gene TRBV28 combines with J gene TRBJ2-3; D may match TRBD1 or TRBD2 (5 bases each). The CDR3 spans 12 residues. The V end was cut by 8 bases, the J end by 6 bases, with 12 bases between. Germline V gene sequence: CDR1 MDHEN, CDR2 SYDVKM. The CDR3 loop reads CASGLGEDTQYF. The CDR3 coding sequence is TGTGCCAGCGGATTGGGGGAGGATACGCAGTATTTT. Complete variable domain (other parts from reference TRBV28 and TRBJ2-3): DVKVTQSSRYLVKRTGEKVFLECVQDMDHENMFWYRQDPGLGLRLIYFSYDVKMKEKGDIPEGYSVSREKKERFSLILESASTNQTSMYLCASGLGEDTQYFGPGTRLTVL.

This clone has only one observation. The genes are TRBV30 and TRBJ2-7; no clear D gene. V lost 3 bases and J lost 5, with 2 bases in between. The length of the CDR3 is 9 residues. The germline gives CDR1 GTSNPN, CDR2 SVGIG (reference sequence). Here the CDR3 reads CAWRNEQYF. CDR3 bases: TGTGCCTGGAGAAACGAGCAGTACTTC.